A single sample is the source of the 6 T cell receptor beta chains below, sequenced in a study of T cells in Graves' hyperthyroidism and ophthalmopathy. Amplification of TCR beta CDR3 regions used RNA as the template. TCR CDR3 underwent first-round RT-PCR with the HTBI primer set. One entry per CDR3 protein, called by TCRdb with MiXCR from the multiplex PCR reads. The sample includes around 400,000 distinct CDR3 sequences, around a sixth of them seen just once. Input material: blood. All receptors come from a woman aged 18-30 years with Graves' hyperthyroidism that later progressed to Graves' ophthalmopathy.

This clonotype occurred a few times. The germline gene is not matched at one end of the junction; a read error may be the cause. This chain uses TRBV2 with TRBJ2-5, with 8 bases lining up with TRBD1. Germline CDR1 is SNHLY and CDR2 is FYNNEI. This CDR3 has 15 residues. CDR3 nucleotide sequence: TGTGCCGGCAGTGAAAACAGGGGGAACCAAGAGACCCAGTACTTC. Protein sequence: CAGSENRGNQETQYF.

The chain links TRBV4-1 to TRBJ1-1, with D unclear. V was trimmed by 1 base and J by 0 bases, leaving 6 bases between them. Germline-derived CDR1 and CDR2 are MGHRA and YSYEKL. The CDR3 runs to 14 residues. The CDR3 region is CASSQVVVNTEAFF. The CDR3 DNA reads as TGCGCCAGCAGCCAAGTTGTGGTGAACACTGAAGCTTTCTTT.

This clonotype has just a few counts. This rearrangement joins TRBV7-9 to TRBJ1-1; tentatively, D is TRBD1 (5 bases). This CDR3 region has 14 residues. Trimming stripped 7 bases from V and 4 bases from J, with 16 bases between. The germline V gene has CDR1 SEHNR and CDR2 FQNEAQ (reference sequence). The CDR3 protein is CASTYRDSTTEAFF. CDR3 coding DNA: TGTGCCAGCACCTATCGCGACAGCACCACTGAAGCTTTCTTT.

This clonotype was picked up a small number of times. The chain uses TRBV14 and TRBJ2-7; tentatively, D is TRBD2 (5 bases). There are 16 residues in the CDR3. Trimming took 0 bases from V and 0 from J, leaving 12 bases between them. The germline CDR1 and CDR2 sequences are SGHDN and FVKESK. The CDR3 DNA follows: TGTGCCAGCAGCCAAGAGTGGGCAGCGGTCTCCTACGAGCAGTACTTC. Translating gives CASSQEWAAVSYEQYF.

DNA of the CDR3: TGCGCCAGCAGCACCGGACTAGCGCCCACCGGGGAGCTGTTTTTT. Translated: CASSTGLAPTGELFF. J is TRBJ2-2 and V is TRBV5-1; 9 bases are shared with TRBD2. The CDR3 totals 15 residues. Germline values: CDR1 SGHRS, CDR2 YFSETQ. V shed 4 bases, J shed 4 bases, and the junction held 5 bases outside the gene matches. The whole variable domain, remainder taken from reference TRBV5-1 and TRBJ2-2, is KAGVTQTPRYLIKTRGQQVTLSCSPISGHRSVSWYQQTPGQGLQFLFEYFSETQRNKGNFPGRFSGRQFSNSRSEMNVSTLELGDSALYLCASSTGLAPTGELFFGEGSRLTVL.

In its sample, this clonotype was seen many times. The chain uses TRBV28 and TRBJ1-5; 10 nucleotides line up with TRBD1. There are 14 residues in the CDR3. Germline V gene lookup returns CDR1 MDHEN and CDR2 SYDVKM. The trim removed 5 bases at V and 6 bases at J, leaving 4 bases unmatched. The CDR3 sequence: CASSGTGVGQPQHF. CDR3 bases: TGTGCCAGCAGTGGGACAGGGGTGGGTCAGCCCCAGCATTTT.